This note documents a single T cell receptor beta chain sequence. This sample is part of a study of blood T cell repertoires in COVID-19. Study background: Sites across the United States, Italy and Spain contributed samples from acute and convalescent COVID-19. T cells, B-cell-depleted T cells, or PBMCs provided the cDNA or gDNA that served as material.

In the authors' workflow: Nucleated cell number was recorded as an estimate derived from reference gene primer amplification. Clones were sequenced by immunoSEQ multiplex PCR, and TCRdb holds only the in-frame ones, with some missing. Clone size and the V and J calls come from that table; the DNA yielded D and trimming. The table lists some 250,000 clones, approximately 87% of them singletons. Followed longitudinally, the Seattle patients had been enrolled during active infection. The V end lost 1 base, the J end lost 0 bases, and 4 bases lay between the germline ends. This CDR3 contains 13 residues. Germline loops: CDR1 SGHAT, CDR2 FQNNGV.

The chain joins TRBV11-2 to TRBJ2-7, with D unresolved. What was sequenced was peripheral blood. This clonotype originated in a woman aged 25-40 years with COVID-19, enrolled during active disease. The CDR3 nucleotides are TGTGCCAGCAGCTTAGGTAACTCCTACGAGCAGTACTTC. This translates into CASSLGNSYEQYF.